The rows below give T cell receptor beta chains drawn from one sample of a study of blood T cell repertoires in COVID-19. Libraries were prepared by immunoSEQ multiplex PCR; TCRdb keeps only in-frame clonotypes and omits some of them. The sample consists of some 300,000 clones, about 90% of them appearing once. Sequencing was carried out using peripheral blood. The receptor source for this set is a woman aged 45-60 years with COVID-19, enrolled during active disease. Both conserved end residues are part of each CDR3. A D gene is named only where the DNA matches it firmly. Part of the rows lack a size; the others show once, few, many or a class for expanded clones.

D	size	V	J	CDR3	DNA
TRBD1	-	TRBV14	TRBJ2-5	CASSQSSGQGTQYF	TGTGCCAGCAGCCAGTCAAGCGGACAGGGGACCCAGTACTTC
-	few	TRBV5-8	TRBJ2-3	CASSYPPGDDTDTQYF	TGTGCCAGCAGTTATCCACCGGGAGACGACACAGATACGCAGTATTTT
-	-	TRBV7-6	TRBJ2-3	CASSLGGSRWGTDTQYF	TGTGCCAGCAGCTTAGGCGGCTCCCGGTGGGGCACAGATACGCAGTATTTT
-	-	TRBV18	TRBJ2-7	CASSPDSNEQYF	TGTGCCAGCTCTCCTGACTCGAACGAGCAGTACTTC
TRBD1	-	TRBV3-1/TRBV3-2	TRBJ1-6	CASSQGDRGGSPLHF	TGTGCCAGCAGCCAAGGGGACAGGGGTGGGTCACCCCTCCACTTT
TRBD2	once	TRBV7-9	TRBJ2-2	CASSLQKLADLTGELFF	TGTGCCAGCAGCTTACAAAAACTAGCGGACCTCACCGGGGAGCTGTTTTTT
TRBD1	-	TRBV7-9	TRBJ2-2	CASSPTGGENTGELFF	TGTGCCAGCAGTCCGACAGGGGGCGAAAACACCGGGGAGCTGTTTTTT
-	-	TRBV27	TRBJ2-1	CASSFSPTVEQFF	TGTGCCAGCAGTTTTAGCCCTACGGTAGAGCAGTTCTTC
-	once	TRBV29-1	TRBJ1-4	CSVLTQGEKLFF	TGCAGCGTTCTGACTCAGGGGGAAAAACTGTTTTTT
TRBD1	-	TRBV5-1	TRBJ2-5	CASSLVTGLETQYF	TGCGCCAGCAGCTTGGTGACAGGGTTAGAGACCCAGTACTTC
-	-	TRBV4-2	TRBJ2-1	CASSQSIRGALRDHYNEQFF	TGTGCCAGCAGCCAATCCATACGGGGTGCTTTGCGGGACCACTACAATGAGCAGTTCTTC
TRBD1	-	TRBV5-5	TRBJ2-1	CASSNRQGGDYEQFF	TGTGCCAGCAGCAACCGACAGGGGGGAGACTATGAGCAGTTCTTC
-	few	TRBV19	TRBJ1-2	CAAGLSYTF	TGTGCCGCTGGTCTCAGTTACACCTTC
TRBD1	-	TRBV5-1	TRBJ2-7	CASSLAGTGVEEQYF	TGCGCCAGCAGCTTGGCCGGGACAGGGGTCGAAGAGCAGTACTTC
-	once	TRBV4-3	TRBJ1-5	CASSFSREHGGNQPQHF	TGCGCCAGCAGCTTCTCCCGGGAACATGGGGGGAATCAGCCCCAGCATTTT
TRBD1	-	TRBV10-3	TRBJ2-7	CAISEPGQGTYEQYF	TGTGCCATCAGTGAACCGGGACAGGGAACCTACGAGCAGTACTTC
-	-	TRBV18	TRBJ1-1	CASSLPGTRNTEAFF	TGTGCCAGCTCACTACCCGGGACACGGAACACTGAAGCTTTCTTT
-	-	TRBV5-1	TRBJ1-1	CASSRQSARSILNTEAFF	TGCGCCAGCAGCCGACAGTCCGCTCGATCCATCCTTAACACTGAAGCTTTCTTT
TRBD1	-	TRBV19	TRBJ2-7	CASSPGQGAPEPYEQYF	TGTGCCAGTAGTCCGGGACAGGGCGCCCCTGAACCCTACGAGCAGTACTTC
-	-	TRBV3-1/TRBV3-2	TRBJ2-7	CASSLRTDEQYF	TGTGCCAGCAGCCTTAGGACAGACGAGCAGTACTTC
-	-	TRBV4-3	TRBJ2-7	CASSQDLQVSYEQYF	TGCGCCAGCAGCCAAGATCTACAGGTTTCGTACGAGCAGTACTTC
-	once	TRBV2	TRBJ2-4	CASSGRERGNVIQYF	TGTGCCAGCAGTGGAAGGGAAAGGGGAAATGTCATTCAGTACTTC
-	-	TRBV30	TRBJ1-3	CAWTYGAGNTIYF	TGTGCCTGGACCTACGGGGCTGGAAACACCATATATTTT